The rows below give T cell receptor beta chains drawn from one sample of a study of long-term antiretroviral therapy in people with HIV. Sequencing used immunoSEQ multiplex PCR; TCRdb keeps in-frame clones, though not all of them. The data hold 20,000 to 25,000 clones, with about four fifths observed a single time. Here the sequenced sample was unsorted PBMCs, taken at the start of antiretroviral therapy. The receptor source for this set is a man aged 50-59 years with HIV. Each CDR3 is given with its conserved first and last residue. The D gene is left open where the match is weak. Not every row has a clone size; where given, it reads once, few, many or a size class.

j_gene | d_gene | v_gene | abundance | CDR3aa | CDR3nt
TRBJ1-5 | NA | TRBV2 | few | CASSLSRDDQPQHF | TGTGCCAGCAGTCTCTCCAGGGACGATCAGCCCCAGCATTTT
TRBJ2-6 | NA | TRBV27 | NA | CASSFTPTSPTGANVLTF | TGTGCCAGCAGTTTCACACCCACTTCCCCCACCGGGGCCAACGTCCTGACTTTC
TRBJ2-2 | NA | TRBV7-8 | NA | CASSFSSGELFF | TGTGCCAGCAGCTTCTCATCCGGGGAGCTGTTTTTT
TRBJ2-7 | NA | TRBV5-1 | NA | CASSFSYEQYF | TGCGCCAGCAGCTTTTCCTACGAGCAGTACTTC
TRBJ1-4 | NA | TRBV7-9 | NA | CASSLSPGFLFF | TGTGCCAGCAGCCTAAGTCCAGGATTTCTGTTTTTT
TRBJ2-1 | NA | TRBV7-9 | NA | CASSLIVTRYNEQFF | TGTGCCAGCAGCTTAATAGTGACGCGTTACAATGAGCAGTTCTTC
TRBJ1-1 | NA | TRBV7-6 | NA | CASSPQMNTEAFF | TGTGCCAGCAGCCCGCAGATGAACACTGAAGCTTTCTTT
TRBJ2-1 | TRBD2 | TRBV28 | NA | CASISPRAPLGLAGGDEQFF | TGTGCCAGCATTTCGCCGCGGGCCCCACTCGGTCTAGCGGGGGGCGATGAGCAGTTCTTC
TRBJ2-7 | NA | TRBV7-9 | NA | CASSGRSYEQYF | TGTGCCAGCAGCGGGCGCTCCTACGAGCAGTACTTC
TRBJ1-1 | NA | TRBV6-5 | NA | CASRSGVEAFF | TGTGCCAGCAGATCAGGGGTAGAAGCTTTCTTT
TRBJ2-7 | TRBD1 | TRBV7-2 | NA | CASSLTGGYEQYF | TGTGCCAGCAGCTTAACAGGGGGTTACGAGCAGTACTTC
TRBJ1-3 | NA | TRBV28 | once | CASSSGSGNTIYF | TGTGCCAGCAGTTCAGGCTCTGGAAACACCATATATTTT
TRBJ2-2 | NA | TRBV27 | NA | CASSLTAGELFF | TGTGCCAGCAGTTTAACCGCCGGGGAGCTGTTTTTT
TRBJ1-1 | NA | TRBV7-9 | once | CATHDGSPGVNTEAFF | TGTGCCACCCATGATGGATCCCCTGGGGTGAACACTGAAGCTTTCTTT
TRBJ1-4 | NA | TRBV6-1 | once | CASSEAQGEGKLFF | TGTGCCAGCAGTGAAGCGCAGGGTGAGGGGAAACTGTTTTTT
TRBJ2-7 | NA | TRBV28 | NA | CASSLWAGPYYEQYF | TGTGCCAGCAGTTTATGGGCAGGCCCCTATTACGAGCAGTACTTC
TRBJ2-7 | TRBD2 | TRBV7-9 | once | CASSIAGSYEQYF | TGTGCCAGCAGCATAGCGGGTTCCTACGAGCAGTACTTC